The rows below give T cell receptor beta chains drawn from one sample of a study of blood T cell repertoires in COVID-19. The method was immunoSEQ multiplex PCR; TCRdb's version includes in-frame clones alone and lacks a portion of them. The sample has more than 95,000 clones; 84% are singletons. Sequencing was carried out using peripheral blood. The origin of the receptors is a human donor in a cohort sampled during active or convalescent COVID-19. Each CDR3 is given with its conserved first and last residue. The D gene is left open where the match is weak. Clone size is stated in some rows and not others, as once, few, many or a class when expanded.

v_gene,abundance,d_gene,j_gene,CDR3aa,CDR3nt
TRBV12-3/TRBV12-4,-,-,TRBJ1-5,CASSLNGDQPQHF,TGTGCCAGCAGTTTAAACGGTGATCAGCCCCAGCATTTT
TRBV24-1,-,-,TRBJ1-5,CATGRGNSNQPQHF,TGTGCCACCGGACGGGGGAATAGCAATCAGCCCCAGCATTTT
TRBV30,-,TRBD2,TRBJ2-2,CAWSVIAGGAGELFF,TGTGCCTGGAGTGTTATAGCGGGGGGGGCCGGGGAGCTGTTTTTT
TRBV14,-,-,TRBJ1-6,CASSPHEFSSPLHF,TGTGCCAGCAGCCCGCACGAGTTTTCGTCACCCCTCCACTTT
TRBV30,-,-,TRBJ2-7,CAWSPGTTNYEQYF,TGTGCCTGGAGTCCCGGTACCACTAACTACGAGCAGTACTTC
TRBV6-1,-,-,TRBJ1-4,CASSGSATRANRNEKLFF,TGTGCCAGCAGTGGGTCGGCCACGCGGGCCAACCGAAATGAAAAACTGTTTTTT
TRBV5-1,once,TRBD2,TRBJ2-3,CASSLGGDSGGAGDTQYF,TGCGCCAGCAGCTTGGGCGGAGATAGCGGGGGGGCCGGAGATACGCAGTATTTT
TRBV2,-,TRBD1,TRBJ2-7,CASSRQGAAYEQYF,TGTGCCAGCAGTCGACAGGGGGCGGCCTACGAGCAGTACTTC
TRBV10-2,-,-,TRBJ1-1,CASSSGGRTEAFF,TGCGCCAGCAGTTCAGGTGGCCGAACTGAAGCTTTCTTT
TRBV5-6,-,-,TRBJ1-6,CASSFGVEDSPLHF,TGTGCCAGCAGCTTTGGGGTGGAGGATTCACCCCTCCACTTT
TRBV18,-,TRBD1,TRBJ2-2,CASSPRDRVVTGELFF,TGTGCCAGCTCACCACGGGACAGGGTGGTCACCGGGGAGCTGTTTTTT
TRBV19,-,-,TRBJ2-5,CASTNVYDSQETQYF,TGTGCCAGTACCAACGTGTATGACAGTCAAGAGACCCAGTACTTC
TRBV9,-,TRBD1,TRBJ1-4,CASSVGTGVLPTNEKLFF,TGTGCCAGCAGCGTAGGGACAGGGGTTCTCCCTACTAATGAAAAACTGTTTTTT
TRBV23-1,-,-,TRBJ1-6,CASSQDRAGDSPLHF,TGCGCCAGCAGTCAGGATAGGGCCGGGGATTCACCCCTCCACTTT
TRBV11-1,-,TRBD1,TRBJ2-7,CASSSFDRGSYEQYF,TGTGCCAGCAGCTCATTCGACAGGGGGTCCTACGAGCAGTACTTC
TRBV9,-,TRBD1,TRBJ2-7,CAGFGQGFDEQYF,TGTGCCGGTTTTGGACAGGGGTTCGACGAGCAGTACTTC
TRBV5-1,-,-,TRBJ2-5,CASSPGQLRETQYF,TGCGCCAGCAGCCCGGGTCAGCTTCGGGAGACCCAGTACTTC
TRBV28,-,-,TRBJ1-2,CASSSGPAVYGYTF,TGTGCCAGCAGTTCAGGGCCAGCTGTTTATGGCTACACCTTC
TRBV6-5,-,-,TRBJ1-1,CASSPAGWVTEAFF,TGTGCCAGCAGCCCCGCAGGGTGGGTTACTGAAGCTTTCTTT
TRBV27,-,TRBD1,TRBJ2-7,CASSLKRPGQGPEQYF,TGTGCCAGCAGTTTAAAACGCCCGGGACAGGGACCCGAGCAGTACTTC
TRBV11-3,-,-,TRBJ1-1,CASSLDGNRADTEAFF,TGTGCCAGCAGCTTAGATGGAAACAGGGCGGACACTGAAGCTTTCTTT
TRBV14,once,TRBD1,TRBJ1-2,CASSPHRDREGYGYTF,TGTGCCAGCAGCCCACACCGGGACAGGGAGGGATATGGCTACACCTTC
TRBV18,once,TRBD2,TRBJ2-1,CASSPSSGGYNEQFF,TGTGCCAGCTCACCGTCCAGCGGGGGCTACAATGAGCAGTTCTTC
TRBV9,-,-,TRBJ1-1,CASSVGGRGTEAFF,TGTGCCAGCAGCGTAGGGGGCAGGGGAACTGAAGCTTTCTTT